These 25 T cell receptor beta chains came from one sample sequenced in a study of blood T cell repertoires in COVID-19. TCRdb's copy holds only in-frame clones and misses some; the assay was immunoSEQ multiplex PCR. In the table there are about 230,000 clones, 70% to 90% of which are singletons. The sequenced sample was PBMCs or T cells enriched from blood (not recorded which). Receptor source: a man aged 25-45 years who had recovered from COVID-19.

The chain uses TRBV28 and TRBJ1-5; a weak D match, TRBD1 (5 bases). CDR3 size: 14 residues. V was clipped by 5 bases and J by 8 bases, with 16 bases between them. CDR1 is MDHEN and CDR2 is SYDVKM in the germline V gene. CDR3 amino acids: CASSTPRVGEPQHF. In DNA form, the CDR3 reads TGTGCCAGCAGTACCCCCAGGGTTGGGGAGCCCCAGCATTTT.

The chain uses TRBV19 and TRBJ2-7, with a weak D call TRBD1 (6 bases). The CDR3 loop spans 14 amino acids. Germline values: CDR1 LNHDA, CDR2 SQIVND (reference sequence). V was shortened by 1 base and J by 3 bases, with 10 bases between the two germline ends. The CDR3 sequence: CASSIGQDYYEQYF. In DNA form, the CDR3 reads TGTGCCAGTAGTATAGGACAGGATTACTACGAGCAGTACTTC.

The count of this clone is one. The J gene is TRBJ2-4, the V gene TRBV19; unclear D gene. Germline CDR1 LNHDA, CDR2 SQIVND (reference sequence). The CDR3 length is 14 residues. Trimming pared 3 bases from V and 11 bases from J, leaving 17 bases between. This CDR3 reads CASSMTPFGLVQYF. The CDR3, as DNA: TGTGCCAGTAGTATGACCCCCTTCGGGTTGGTTCAGTACTTC.

The J gene is TRBJ1-1, the V gene TRBV28; D call uncertain. CDR3 length equals 10 residues. The V gene lost 8 bases and the J gene lost 6 bases, with 7 bases spanning the gap. The germline gives CDR1 MDHEN, CDR2 SYDVKM. The CDR3 DNA reads TGTGCCAGCCTACGGTCTGAAGCTTTCTTT. It encodes CASLRSEAFF.

This chain links TRBV5-8 with TRBJ2-3, with TRBD1 as a possible D gene (5 bases). The CDR3 covers 17 residues. Per germline, CDR1 SGHTS and CDR2 YDEGEE. V was shortened by 0 bases and J by 4 bases, with 18 bases between the two germline ends. This CDR3 reads CASSLDRQGGIPDTQYF. DNA of the CDR3: TGTGCCAGCAGCTTGGATCGGCAGGGTGGTATCCCAGATACGCAGTATTTT.

The V and J genes are TRBV28 and TRBJ1-1, with unresolved D. Germline loops: CDR1 MDHEN, CDR2 SYDVKM. CDR3 length: 12 amino acids. V lost 8 bases and J 1 base, leaving 8 bases between the germline ends. The CDR3 spells CASVLGNTEAFF. The CDR3 bases are TGTGCCAGCGTACTTGGGAACACTGAAGCTTTCTTT.

V is TRBV27 and J is TRBJ2-7, with D tentatively TRBD2 (5 bases). Germline V gene data show CDR1 as MNHEY and CDR2 as SMNVEV (reference sequence). The CDR3 totals 16 residues. V gave up 5 bases and J gave up 5 bases, with 22 bases separating them. The CDR3 sequence is CASSRKSFNSDHEQYF. CDR3 in DNA: TGTGCCAGCAGTAGAAAATCCTTCAATAGCGACCACGAGCAGTACTTC.

The V and J genes are TRBV19 and TRBJ2-5; 8 positions agree with TRBD2. The trim removed 6 bases at V and 2 bases at J, leaving 2 bases unmatched. This CDR3 is built from 13 residues. Germline V gene data show CDR1 as LNHDA and CDR2 as SQIVND (reference sequence). The CDR3: CASRSGGQETQYF. CDR3 DNA sequence: TGTGCCAGTAGGTCGGGGGGGCAAGAGACCCAGTACTTC.

V is TRBV19 and J is TRBJ1-6; 7 nucleotides agree with TRBD1. V shed 6 bases and J 4 bases; nucleotides not matched to a gene: 6. There are 15 residues in the CDR3. In germline, CDR1 is LNHDA, CDR2 SQIVND (reference sequence). The CDR3 is CASSPGQLYNSPLHF. For the CDR3, the DNA is TGTGCCAGTAGCCCGGGACAGCTGTATAATTCACCCCTCCACTTT.

V gene TRBV25-1 combines with J gene TRBJ2-1, with 12 bases aligning to TRBD2. The CDR3 sequence is 17 residues long. Germline V gives CDR1 MGHDK, CDR2 SYGVNS. Trimming removed 7 bases from V and 1 base from J; junction bases left unmatched: 8. The CDR3 reads CASTTGTSGRSYNEQFF. CDR3 coding DNA: TGTGCCAGCACGACCGGAACTAGCGGGAGGTCCTACAATGAGCAGTTCTTC.

This sequence joins TRBV2 and TRBJ2-5; TRBD2 matches 15 bases. Trimming at V came to 5 bases and at J to 3 bases, leaving 4 bases not matched to a gene. Germline V gene data show CDR1 as SNHLY and CDR2 as FYNNEI. The CDR3 is 16 amino acids. The CDR3 DNA reads as TGTGCCAGCAGTCCGGGACTAGCGGGGGGCGAAGAGACCCAGTACTTC. Its protein is CASSPGLAGGEETQYF.

The chain is built from TRBV30 and TRBJ1-1; no clear D gene. Deletions cut 2 bases from V and 4 bases from J, with 5 bases between. Per the germline V gene, CDR1 is GTSNPN and CDR2 is SVGIG (reference sequence). The CDR3 length is 11 residues. CDR3 coding DNA: TGTGCCTGGAGTTCGGGCACTGAAGCTTTCTTT. Translated, it gives CAWSSGTEAFF. The full variable domain, completed using reference TRBV30 and TRBJ1-1, is SQTIHQWPATLVQPVGSPLSLECTVEGTSNPNLYWYRQAAGRGLQLLFYSVGIGQISSEVPQNLSASRPQDRQFILSSKKLLLSDSGFYLCAWSSGTEAFFGQGTRLTVV.

This rearrangement joins TRBV7-9 to TRBJ2-5; 9 bases map to TRBD1. Trimming took 1 base from V and 3 from J; bases not matched to a gene: 6. Per germline, CDR1 SEHNR and CDR2 FQNEAQ (reference sequence). The CDR3 loop spans 16 amino acids. The chain's CDR3 is CASSLDPGQGKETQYF. CDR3 in DNA: TGTGCCAGCAGCTTAGACCCGGGACAGGGAAAAGAGACCCAGTACTTC.

The chain carries TRBV4-1 and TRBJ2-7; D unresolved. Germline V lookup: CDR1 MGHRA, CDR2 YSYEKL. The CDR3 consists of 13 residues. Between the trimmed V and J ends, which lost 5 bases and 0 bases, there was a span of 8 bases. This CDR3 is CASSVRVSYEQYF. The CDR3 region has the DNA TGCGCCAGCAGCGTTCGCGTCTCCTACGAGCAGTACTTC.

This sequence joins TRBV19 and TRBJ1-1; D gene ambiguous. The CDR3 runs 13 residues. Looked up from germline, CDR1 is LNHDA and CDR2 is SQIVND (reference sequence). With 4 bases removed from V and 0 bases from J, the gap between germline ends came to 6 bases. In DNA, the CDR3 is TGTGCCAGTAGTAGGAGCATGAACACTGAAGCTTTCTTT. Translated: CASSRSMNTEAFF.

This chain links TRBV27 with TRBJ1-5; the match to TRBD1 covers 9 bases. The J segment lost 5 bases and the V segment lost 4 bases, leaving 6 bases of the junction unmatched. CDR3 length: 15 amino acids. Germline CDR1 is MNHEY and CDR2 is SMNVEV (reference sequence). The CDR3 nucleotides read TGTGCCAGCAGTTGGTCCCGACAGGGGGATCAGCCCCAGCATTTT. It translates to CASSWSRQGDQPQHF.

The chain couples TRBV7-8 to TRBJ2-2; maybe TRBD2 (5 bases). The CDR3 extends over 13 amino acids. V lost 2 bases to trimming and J lost 6 bases, with 7 bases between them. CDR1 SGHVS and CDR2 FQNEAQ come from the germline V gene. The DNA for the CDR3 is TGTGCCAGCAGCTTACTAGCCTCCGGGGAGCTGTTTTTT. Translated, it gives CASSLLASGELFF.

The chain links TRBV6-5 to TRBJ2-1; D perhaps matches TRBD2 (6 bases). CDR3 size: 15 residues. Trimming took 6 bases from V and 3 from J, leaving 15 bases between them. CDR1 and CDR2 from the germline V gene are MNHEY and SVGAGI. CDR3 nucleotides: TGTGCCAGCAGCACGGCGACTAGAGACTACAATGAGCAGTTCTTC. Translating gives CASSTATRDYNEQFF.

This clone was found a few times. V usage is TRBV7-9 and J usage is TRBJ1-2, with D uncertain. V was shortened by 5 bases and J by 5 bases, with 27 bases between the two germline ends. CDR1 SEHNR and CDR2 FQNEAQ come from the germline V gene (reference sequence). CDR3 length equals 18 residues. The CDR3 region has the DNA TGTGCCAGCAGCCCTCCCGGCGCACCAATGTCGAGGGATTATGGCTACACCTTC. It yields the protein CASSPPGAPMSRDYGYTF.

The J gene is TRBJ2-5, the V gene TRBV3-1 (or the pseudogene TRBV3-2); TRBD1 is a possible D gene (6 bases). V lost 6 bases and J lost 14, with 25 bases in between. The length of the CDR3 is 14 residues. Per the germline V gene, CDR1 is LGHDT and CDR2 is YNNKEL (reference sequence). The CDR3 loop reads CASSLATQGMTAYF. CDR3 bases: TGTGCCAGCAGTTTGGCGACGCAGGGGATGACGGCCTACTTC.

The chain is built from TRBV14 and TRBJ2-2; 8 bases agree with TRBD2. After removal of 5 bases from V and 4 bases from J, the junction contained 15 bases not matched to a gene. Per germline, CDR1 SGHDN and CDR2 FVKESK. The CDR3 is 18 residues long. The CDR3 spells CASSYILCGGKGTGELFF. The CDR3 nucleotides are TGTGCCAGCAGCTATATACTGTGCGGGGGGAAAGGCACCGGGGAGCTGTTTTTT.

This clone was picked up one time. The V call is TRBV18, the J call TRBJ1-2, with D tentatively TRBD1 (5 bases). Trimming removed 0 bases from V and 8 bases from J, with 13 bases in between. The CDR3 has 14 residues. From germline, CDR1 is KGHSH and CDR2 LQKENI. The chain's CDR3 is CASSPPWGVRGYTF. The CDR3 region has the DNA TGTGCCAGCTCACCACCGTGGGGGGTCCGGGGCTACACCTTC. Using reference TRBV18 and TRBJ1-2 for the parts outside the CDR3, the full variable domain is NAGVMQNPRHLVRRRGQEARLRCSPMKGHSHVYWYRQLPEEGLKFMVYLQKENIIDESGMPKERFSAEFPKEGPSILRIQQVVRGDSAAYFCASSPPWGVRGYTFGSGTRLTVV.

The rearrangement joins TRBV5-5 to TRBJ2-7; 8 bases map to TRBD1. In germline, CDR1 is SGHKS, CDR2 YYEKEE (reference sequence). There are 15 residues in the CDR3. Unmatched junction bases numbered 5, after V lost 0 bases and J lost 3 bases. The CDR3 nucleotides read TGTGCCAGCAGCTTGGTAGGGACAGGCCTCTACGAGCAGTACTTC. It is translated as CASSLVGTGLYEQYF. The variable domain in full, with the rest retrieved from reference TRBV5-5 and TRBJ2-7, is DAGVTQSPTHLIKTRGQQVTLRCSPISGHKSVSWYQQVLGQGPQFIFQYYEKEERGRGNFPDRFSARQFPNYSSELNVNALLLGDSALYLCASSLVGTGLYEQYFGPGTRLTVT.

This chain joins TRBV23-1 and TRBJ1-2, with 7 nucleotides matching TRBD1. TRBV23-1 is given ORF status, its function remaining uncertain. CDR3 length equals 15 residues. V shed 0 bases and J 5 bases; nucleotides not matched to a gene: 6. CDR3 sequence (DNA): TGCGCCAGCAGTCAATCGACAGGGTCTGGGTATGGCTACACCTTC. Protein product: CASSQSTGSGYGYTF.

CDR3 protein: CAWSVTGSGNTIYF. The CDR3 bases are TGTGCCTGGAGTGTAACTGGCTCTGGAAACACCATATATTTT. The J gene is TRBJ1-3, the V gene TRBV30, with D hard to call. Trimming left V 0 bases short and J 0 bases short, with 6 bases between. Per the germline V gene, CDR1 is GTSNPN and CDR2 is SVGIG (reference sequence). The CDR3 has 14 amino acids.